The clone carrying this T cell receptor beta chain occurred a few times. Germline assignment: CDR1 MNHEY and CDR2 SMNVEV (reference sequence). Between the trimmed V and J ends, which lost 1 base and 4 bases, there was a span of 7 bases. The CDR3 is 13 amino acids. The SP2 primer and nested alpha and beta constant region primers amplified ligated cDNA in four rounds. Alpha and beta constant region primers primed reverse transcription for blood and skin samples. TCRdb processed the UMI-ligation and nested PCR reads anew with MiXCR; each CDR3 protein has one entry. In the table there are 25,000 to 35,000 distinct CDR3 sequences, roughly 6.6% of which are singletons. Specified treatment: skin biopsy from PPD injection site in Mantoux-positive individual. An oligonucleotide containing a UMI was ligated to the 3' end of TCR cDNA. This record comes from a study of naive and memory T cell subsets.

This receptor was obtained from an adult in good health. V is TRBV27 and J is TRBJ2-5, with D uncertain. The input for sequencing was skin, taken from a tuberculin skin test site. CDR3: CASSLLGRETQYF. The CDR3 DNA sequence: TGTGCCAGCAGTTTATTGGGCAGAGAGACCCAGTACTTC.